This TCR beta chain originates from a study of blood T cell repertoires in COVID-19. Turning to the study itself: Samples representing acute and convalescent COVID-19 were sourced from the United States, Italy and Spain. T cells, B-cell-depleted T cells, or PBMCs supplied cDNA or gDNA.

In the original analysis: Cell counts per sample came from amplifying reference gene primers. TCRdb's copy holds only in-frame clones and misses some; the assay was immunoSEQ multiplex PCR. The V and J calls and clone size come from that table; D and trimming were worked out from the DNA. The table shows around 130,000 clones, with roughly 88% occurring only once. The germline V gene has CDR1 DFQATT and CDR2 SNEGSKA (reference sequence). CDR3 length: 14 residues. V lost 3 bases to trimming and J lost 3 bases; unmatched junction nucleotides: 7. The receptor comes from a man aged 35 to 55 with acute or convalescent COVID-19. The chain employs TRBV20-1 and TRBJ1-2; TRBD1 matches at 7 bases. Sequenced input: peripheral blood. The CDR3 here is CSASMDRSYYGYTF. The DNA for the CDR3 is TGCAGTGCTAGTATGGACAGGAGTTACTATGGCTACACCTTC.